What follows are 11 T cell receptor beta chains derived from one specimen sequenced in a study of shared clonotypes between healthy human individuals. Some clones are missing from TCRdb's copy, which holds only in-frame ones; the method was immunoSEQ multiplex PCR. Counted here are approximately 2.5 million clones, approximately 93% occurring once; the ten biggest clones make up 0.36%. Sequencing was performed on naive CD4+ T cells from PBMCs. Sample subset: CD45RA+ positively selected. The receptors originated from a man younger than 35 in good health. Some clones in this sample may be carry-over from other donors' samples.

V usage is TRBV5-1 and J usage is TRBJ2-7, with a weak D call TRBD2 (6 bases). Trimming shortened V by 1 base and J by 2 bases, and 10 bases separated the two germline ends. CDR1 is SGHRS, CDR2 YFSETQ, per germline. The CDR3 sequence is 14 residues long. CDR3 in amino acids: CASSLLSGTYEQYF. The CDR3 bases are TGCGCCAGCAGCTTGCTTAGCGGAACCTACGAGCAGTACTTC.

The chain carries TRBV5-1 and TRBJ2-5; weak D call: TRBD2 (7 bases). Trimming shortened V by 4 bases and J by 4 bases, and 14 bases separated the two germline ends. Germline values: CDR1 SGHRS, CDR2 YFSETQ. The CDR3 totals 14 residues. The CDR3: CASSGGDIGETQYF. CDR3 nucleotides: TGCGCCAGCAGCGGGGGGGACATCGGAGAGACCCAGTACTTC.

The V call is TRBV9, the J call TRBJ2-4, with TRBD2 identical over 10 bases. Germline values: CDR1 SGDLS, CDR2 YYNGEE. Trimming cost V 4 bases and J 1 base; bases outside gene matches: 14. The CDR3 has 19 residues. CDR3 sequence: CASSFTGTSEWGAKNIQYF. CDR3 DNA sequence: TGTGCCAGCAGCTTCACCGGGACTAGCGAGTGGGGGGCCAAAAACATTCAGTACTTC.

The chain links TRBV4-2 to TRBJ2-7; 14 bases match TRBD2. V dropped 4 bases and J dropped 3; count of bases not matched to a gene: 8. The CDR3 is made up of 17 amino acids. Germline V gives CDR1 LGHNA, CDR2 YNFKEQ. In DNA form, the CDR3 reads TGTGCCAGCAGCCTTCGTGTGACTAGCGGGGGGGACTACGAGCAGTACTTC. Translation gives CASSLRVTSGGDYEQYF.

V and J are TRBV5-1 and TRBJ2-1, with 8 positions matching TRBD1. V shed 4 bases and J 5 bases; nucleotides not matched to a gene: 5. CDR1 and CDR2 (germline): SGHRS, YFSETQ. The CDR3 extends over 14 amino acids. CDR3 sequence reads: CASSVRTGNNEQFF. The CDR3 DNA reads as TGCGCCAGCAGCGTACGGACAGGGAACAATGAGCAGTTCTTC.

The chain recombines TRBV4-3 with TRBJ1-2, with D perhaps matching TRBD1 (5 bases). CDR1 LGHNA and CDR2 YSLEER come from the germline V gene. CDR3 length: 15 residues. V was shortened by 2 bases and J by 7 bases, with 17 bases between the two germline ends. CDR3 region: CASSQILSGTGGYTF. The CDR3 nucleotides read TGCGCCAGCAGCCAAATCCTGAGCGGGACTGGTGGCTACACCTTC.

With regard to this clone: This CDR3 is also generated by other DNA sequences in the sample. The genes are TRBV30 and TRBJ1-1; TRBD1 might be the D (6 bases). V lost 0 bases to trimming and J lost 10 bases, with 12 bases between them. Germline CDR1 and CDR2: GTSNPN and SVGIG (reference sequence). The CDR3 extends over 12 amino acids. CDR3 region: CAWSVRVGGAFF. DNA for the CDR3: TGTGCCTGGAGTGTACGGGTAGGGGGAGCTTTCTTT.

The V and J genes are TRBV7-9 and TRBJ1-4, with a possible D match to TRBD1 (5 bases). Germline V CDR1 and CDR2: SEHNR, FQNEAQ (reference sequence). This CDR3 spans 16 amino acids. V shed 4 bases and J shed 6 bases, with 18 bases lying between them. Here the CDR3 reads CASSSQQVPKHEKLFF. The DNA for the CDR3 is TGTGCCAGCAGCTCCCAACAGGTCCCAAAACATGAAAAACTGTTTTTT.

This chain connects TRBV11-2 to TRBJ1-4, with D unresolved. Deletions cut 4 bases from V and 8 bases from J, with 14 bases between. The CDR3 extends over 14 amino acids. The germline gives CDR1 SGHAT, CDR2 FQNNGV. This chain's CDR3 is CASSYDGLYEKLFF. The CDR3 region has the DNA TGTGCCAGCAGCTACGACGGACTTTACGAAAAACTGTTTTTT.

This chain links TRBV5-8 with TRBJ1-3; D gene ambiguous. CDR1 and CDR2 from the germline V gene are SGHTS and YDEGEE. V lost 6 bases to trimming and J lost 1 base, with 5 bases between them. This CDR3 is 12 amino acids long. CDR3 loop: CASILSGNTIYF. DNA of the CDR3: TGTGCCAGCATCTTATCTGGAAACACCATATATTTT.

The genes are TRBV18 and TRBJ1-5, with D hard to call. CDR1 and CDR2 from the germline V gene are KGHSH and LQKENI. The CDR3 sequence is 16 residues long. With 0 bases removed from V and 2 bases from J, the gap between germline ends came to 11 bases. CDR3 amino acids: CASSPPTGRGNQPQHF. CDR3 DNA: TGTGCCAGCTCACCACCGACCGGGCGGGGCAATCAGCCCCAGCATTTT.